This passage covers 20 T cell receptor beta chains from one sample sequenced in a study. MiXCR, applied by TCRdb to the RT-PCR reads, yields one record per CDR3 protein. This table holds about 680,000 distinct CDR3 sequences, approximately 15% found once. Sequences were obtained from memory CD4+ T cells from blood. These receptors all stem from a female donor in good health, serving as a healthy control.

This clonotype was picked up many times. The chain has TRBV9 and TRBJ2-5; D gene ambiguous. Germline values: CDR1 SGDLS, CDR2 YYNGEE. The V end lost 4 bases, the J end lost 5 bases, and 15 bases lay between the germline ends. This CDR3 is built from 14 residues. The CDR3 bases are TGTGCCAGCAGCCCCTGGAATATCGGGGAGACCCAGTACTTC. It translates to CASSPWNIGETQYF.

This clonotype was counted at least ten times. V usage is TRBV4-1 and J usage is TRBJ2-2; TRBD1 is a possible D gene (6 bases). Germline CDR1 and CDR2: MGHRA and YSYEKL. V was trimmed by 6 bases and J by 6 bases, leaving 11 bases between them. CDR3 length equals 13 residues. The CDR3 bases are TGCGCCAGCAGACAGGGAAGGGCCGGGGAGCTGTTTTTT. This gives the protein CASRQGRAGELFF.

This clonotype was seen more than once but under ten times. The CDR3 sequence: CASSHSGYEQYF. In DNA, the CDR3 is TGTGCCAGCAGCCATTCGGGCTACGAGCAGTACTTC. The chain has TRBV3-1 and TRBJ2-7, with unresolved D. This CDR3 region has 12 residues. Germline CDR1 and CDR2: LGHDT and YNNKEL (reference sequence). Trimming stripped 3 bases from V and 3 bases from J, with 6 bases between.

With regard to this clonotype: A junction boundary mismatches the germline segment, possibly from a read error. The rearrangement links TRBV20-1 to TRBJ1-4; D uncertain. Per germline, CDR1 DFQATT and CDR2 SNEGSKA (reference sequence). The CDR3 is 11 amino acids. The CDR3 DNA is TGCAGTGCCCCCGTCCTAGGAGCCGCAAAGTTT. It yields the protein CSAPVLGAAKF.

The J gene is TRBJ2-3, the V gene TRBV27; D unclear. CDR1 is MNHEY and CDR2 is SMNVEV in the germline V gene (reference sequence). V shed 5 bases and J shed 0 bases, with 12 bases lying between them. This CDR3 contains 15 residues. This chain's CDR3 is CASSPLFSSTDTQYF. The CDR3 nucleotides are TGTGCCAGCAGTCCCCTTTTTTCTAGCACAGATACGCAGTATTTT.

This clonotype was found many times. This chain joins TRBV7-2 and TRBJ2-7; tentative D call: TRBD1 (6 bases). This CDR3 region has 14 residues. V was clipped by 1 base and J by 4 bases, with 11 bases between them. Germline V gene data show CDR1 as SGHTA and CDR2 as FQGNSA. CDR3 in DNA: TGTGCCAGCAGCTTAGTATCAGGGGAGTACGAGCAGTACTTC. Translation: CASSLVSGEYEQYF. Full variable domain (missing parts from reference TRBV7-2 and TRBJ2-7): GAGVSQSPSNKVTEKGKDVELRCDPISGHTALYWYRQSLGQGLEFLIYFQGNSAPDKSGLPSDRFSAERTGGSVSTLTIQRTQQEDSAVYLCASSLVSGEYEQYFGPGTRLTVT.

V is TRBV28 and J is TRBJ1-1; 7 positions match TRBD1. This CDR3 is 13 amino acids long. The germline V gene encodes CDR1 MDHEN and CDR2 SYDVKM. With 7 bases clipped from V and 7 bases from J, the junction kept 9 bases outside the gene matches. CDR3 protein: CASIHNRGSEAFF. In nucleotides, the CDR3 is TGTGCCAGCATCCATAACAGGGGAAGTGAAGCTTTCTTT.

This clonotype was detected a few times. This chain uses TRBV19 with TRBJ2-7; weak D call: TRBD1 (5 bases). The germline gives CDR1 LNHDA, CDR2 SQIVND (reference sequence). Trimming stripped 3 bases from V and 3 bases from J, with 12 bases between. The CDR3 runs to 14 residues. This chain's CDR3 is CASSMDMMGYEQYF. The CDR3 nucleotides read TGTGCCAGTAGTATGGACATGATGGGCTACGAGCAGTACTTC.

This clonotype was counted a few times. The chain uses TRBV7-9 and TRBJ2-5; 7 nucleotides line up with TRBD1. This CDR3 is 15 amino acids long. Trimming took 1 base from V and 6 from J; bases not matched to a gene: 8. Germline CDR1 is SEHNR and CDR2 is FQNEAQ (reference sequence). This CDR3 is CASSLGSRGTQTQYF. In nucleotides, the CDR3 is TGTGCCAGCAGCTTAGGGTCCAGGGGGACCCAGACCCAGTACTTC.

The gene calls are TRBV28 and TRBJ2-7; 11 bases line up with TRBD2. The CDR3 extends over 16 amino acids. V lost 3 bases, J lost 6 bases, and 10 bases stayed unmatched. CDR1 MDHEN and CDR2 SYDVKM come from the germline V gene. CDR3 sequence: CASSLVPTSGSGEQYF. The CDR3 bases are TGTGCCAGCAGTTTGGTCCCAACTAGCGGGAGTGGCGAGCAGTACTTC.

This clonotype has ten or more counts. This sequence joins TRBV7-2 and TRBJ1-4; D not resolved. V lost 0 bases and J 5 bases, leaving 10 bases between the germline ends. Germline V gene data show CDR1 as SGHTA and CDR2 as FQGNSA. This CDR3 spans 15 amino acids. The CDR3 region has the DNA TGTGCCAGCAGCTTAGCCCGACTGGGGAATGAAAAACTGTTTTTT. Translation: CASSLARLGNEKLFF.

This sequence joins TRBV19 and TRBJ2-1; 8 bases line up with TRBD1. J gave up 8 bases and V 5 bases, and 5 bases lay outside the gene matches. The germline V gene encodes CDR1 LNHDA and CDR2 SQIVND (reference sequence). There are 13 residues in the CDR3. The CDR3 nucleotides read TGTGCCAGTAGTCTGGACAGGGCCGATGAGCAGTTCTTC. Translating it yields CASSLDRADEQFF.

The V gene is TRBV27, the J gene TRBJ1-1, with a possible D match to TRBD1 (6 bases). Germline values: CDR1 MNHEY, CDR2 SMNVEV (reference sequence). V was pared by 3 bases and J by 1 base, with 9 bases between. The CDR3 covers 14 residues. The CDR3 nucleotides read TGTGCCAGCAGTTTTGCAGGGGAGAACACTGAAGCTTTCTTT. Encoded protein: CASSFAGENTEAFF.

This clonotype was recorded many times. The gene calls are TRBV6-6 and TRBJ1-6; possibly TRBD1 for D (6 bases). V lost 6 bases to trimming and J lost 7 bases, with 13 bases between them. Germline loops: CDR1 MNHNY, CDR2 SVGAGI (reference sequence). This CDR3 region has 14 residues. CDR3 sequence reads: CASSTGTSNSPLHF. Written as DNA, the CDR3 is TGTGCCAGCAGCACGGGGACAAGCAATTCACCCCTCCACTTT.

In this sample, this clonotype turned up once. The gene calls are TRBV11-2 and TRBJ2-3; D is tentatively TRBD1 or TRBD2 (5 bases each). CDR1 is SGHAT and CDR2 is FQNNGV in the germline V gene. This CDR3 region has 17 residues. The V gene lost 6 bases and the J gene lost 1 base, with 20 bases spanning the gap. CDR3 nucleotide sequence: TGTGCCAGCAGATATAATATCCGGGACCGGCGCACAGATACGCAGTATTTT. Its protein product is CASRYNIRDRRTDTQYF.

The chain has TRBV20-1 and TRBJ1-6, with a possible D match to TRBD1 (5 bases). The germline V gene encodes CDR1 DFQATT and CDR2 SNEGSKA (reference sequence). The CDR3 is made up of 11 amino acids. The germline V and J ends were trimmed by 3 bases and 14 bases, with 11 bases remaining between them. The CDR3 here is CSASPRVALHF. The DNA of the CDR3 is TGCAGTGCTAGTCCCAGGGTTGCCCTCCACTTT.

This clonotype has a single count. The rearrangement joins TRBV18 to TRBJ1-1, with no clear D. The CDR3 runs 16 residues. The V gene's germline CDR1 is KGHSH and CDR2 LQKENI. Trimming took off 3 bases at V and 0 bases at J, with 14 bases between the two ends. The CDR3 loop is CASSPRRTPMNTEAFF. The CDR3 DNA sequence: TGTGCCAGCTCACCTCGCCGGACCCCCATGAACACTGAAGCTTTCTTT.

This clonotype was observed a handful of times. V and J are TRBV18 and TRBJ1-1; D uncertain. Trimming shortened V by 4 bases and J by 3 bases, and 12 bases separated the two germline ends. Germline V gene data show CDR1 as KGHSH and CDR2 as LQKENI. CDR3 length: 14 residues. Here the CDR3 DNA reads TGTGCCAGCTCACTAAAGAGTGCAGACACTGAAGCTTTCTTT. This encodes CASSLKSADTEAFF. Based on the CDR3 plus reference TRBV18 and TRBJ1-1, the full variable domain is NAGVMQNPRHLVRRRGQEARLRCSPMKGHSHVYWYRQLPEEGLKFMVYLQKENIIDESGMPKERFSAEFPKEGPSILRIQQVVRGDSAAYFCASSLKSADTEAFFGQGTRLTVV.

This clonotype was found many times. V is TRBV20-1 and J is TRBJ2-1; no firm D call. V lost 1 base to trimming and J lost 8 bases, with 9 bases between them. Germline CDR1 is DFQATT and CDR2 is SNEGSKA (reference sequence). CDR3 length: 12 amino acids. CDR3 sequence: CSARAAEYEQFF. CDR3 bases: TGCAGTGCTAGAGCCGCAGAGTATGAGCAGTTCTTC.

The J gene is TRBJ1-2, the V gene TRBV6-1, with 7 bases fitting TRBD1. Looked up from germline, CDR1 is MNHNS and CDR2 is SASEGT. The ends lost 7 bases at V and 2 bases at J; junction bases unmatched: 10. The CDR3 is made up of 15 amino acids. Here the CDR3 reads CASTLVGRGNYGYTF. CDR3 DNA: TGTGCCAGCACCCTGGTCGGCAGGGGGAACTATGGCTACACCTTC.